Below, 17 T cell receptor beta chains from the same sample are listed, as sequenced in a study of cytomegalovirus exposure and HLA in healthy donors. A multiplex PCR was run with 60 Vbeta primers and 13 Jbeta primers. The method was immunoSEQ multiplex PCR; TCRdb's version includes in-frame clones alone and lacks a portion of them. Here the sample spans approximately 110,000 clones, 73% being singletons. Sequenced sample: PBMCs. The source is a man between 60 and 75 years old in good health and CMV-seropositive.

J is TRBJ1-1 and V is TRBV25-1; unclear D gene. Germline V lookup: CDR1 MGHDK, CDR2 SYGVNS. The CDR3 is 13 residues long. V lost 10 bases and J lost 0, with 12 bases in between. The CDR3 nucleotides are TGTGCCACTTTCGGTCCGCTGAACACTGAAGCTTTCTTT. Amino acids: CATFGPLNTEAFF.

The V and J genes are TRBV29-1 and TRBJ2-1, with 8 bases identical to TRBD1. CDR3 length: 16 amino acids. Germline CDR1 reads SQVTM; CDR2 reads ANQGSEA. V lost 7 bases, J lost 0 bases, and 11 bases stayed unmatched. The CDR3 DNA reads as TGCAGCGCACAGGGGGGATTTTCGAGCTCCTACAATGAGCAGTTCTTC. It translates to CSAQGGFSSSYNEQFF.

The chain links TRBV6-5 to TRBJ1-1, with D tentatively TRBD1 (5 bases). V was cut by 6 bases and J by 4 bases, with 18 bases left in between. CDR3 length: 15 residues. Germline V lookup: CDR1 MNHEY, CDR2 SVGAGI. This CDR3 is CASSRVTAPSTEAFF. The CDR3 nucleotides are TGTGCCAGCAGCCGCGTGACAGCCCCTAGCACTGAAGCTTTCTTT.

The chain couples TRBV11-1 to TRBJ2-7; TRBD1 matches at 8 bases. Losses at the gene ends were 7 bases for V and 7 bases for J; bases not matched to a gene: 12. In germline, CDR1 is SGHAT, CDR2 FQDESV (reference sequence). This CDR3 contains 14 residues. The chain's CDR3 is CASNDDRGMGEQYF. DNA for the CDR3: TGTGCCAGCAATGACGACAGGGGAATGGGGGAGCAGTACTTC.

The chain links TRBV5-1 to TRBJ1-1; D not certain. The CDR3 consists of 15 residues. Germline V lookup: CDR1 SGHRS, CDR2 YFSETQ. Trimming took off 4 bases at V and 4 bases at J, with 17 bases between the two ends. DNA for the CDR3: TGCGCCAGCAGCCCCGGAATGGGCGACGGCACTGAAGCTTTCTTT. This codes for CASSPGMGDGTEAFF.

The CDR3 DNA reads as TGCGCCAGCAGCTTGAACAGGGCGAACACTGAAGCTTTCTTT. Amino acids: CASSLNRANTEAFF. The V call is TRBV5-1, the J call TRBJ1-1; maybe TRBD1 (6 bases). Germline lookup yields CDR1 SGHRS and CDR2 YFSETQ. This CDR3 spans 14 amino acids. V was cut by 1 base and J by 1 base, with 8 bases left in between. The full variable domain, in which reference TRBV5-1 and TRBJ1-1 provide the parts outside the CDR3, is KAGVTQTPRYLIKTRGQQVTLSCSPISGHRSVSWYQQTPGQGLQFLFEYFSETQRNKGNFPGRFSGRQFSNSRSEMNVSTLELGDSALYLCASSLNRANTEAFFGQGTRLTVV.

This chain joins TRBV7-2 and TRBJ2-5, with D possibly TRBD2 on 5 matching bases. The V end was cut by 8 bases, the J end by 7 bases, with 20 bases between. Germline V gene lookup returns CDR1 SGHTA and CDR2 FQGNSA. This CDR3 has 14 residues. In nucleotides, the CDR3 is TGTGCCAGCTTGATAGGGCTTAGCGCAGGGACCCAGTACTTC. Its translation is CASLIGLSAGTQYF.

This clone turned up a few times. The rearrangement joins TRBV19 to TRBJ2-5, with D hard to call. CDR1 and CDR2 from the germline V gene are LNHDA and SQIVND (reference sequence). The CDR3 consists of 14 residues. Deletions cut 6 bases from V and 1 base from J, with 12 bases between. DNA of the CDR3: TGTGCCAGTAGCCCCCTCTCTAGCCAAGAGACCCAGTACTTC. It codes for CASSPLSSQETQYF.

The V call is TRBV5-8, the J call TRBJ1-5; 7 bases match TRBD1. There are 16 residues in the CDR3. The germline gives CDR1 SGHTS, CDR2 YDEGEE. Trimming cost V 4 bases and J 0 bases; bases outside gene matches: 7. The CDR3 sequence is CASSRRTGSSNQPQHF. The CDR3 region has the DNA TGTGCCAGCAGCCGACGGACAGGCTCTAGCAATCAGCCCCAGCATTTT. Full variable domain (rest looked up from reference TRBV5-8 and TRBJ1-5): EAGVTQSPTHLIKTRGQQATLRCSPISGHTSVYWYQQALGLGLQFLLWYDEGEERNRGNFPPRFSGRQFPNYSSELNVNALELEDSALYLCASSRRTGSSNQPQHFGDGTRLSIL.

This CDR3 reads CASSPTGSLGTEAFF. In DNA form, the CDR3 reads TGCGCCAGCAGCCCGACAGGGAGCTTGGGCACTGAAGCTTTCTTT. V gene TRBV4-1 combines with J gene TRBJ1-1; 7 bases are shared with TRBD1. Germline CDR1 MGHRA, CDR2 YSYEKL. The V segment lost 4 bases and the J segment 4 bases; nucleotides outside the gene matches: 9. The CDR3 is 15 residues long.

This rearrangement joins TRBV7-3 to TRBJ2-5, with no clear D. Germline V gene data show CDR1 as SGHTA and CDR2 as FQGTGA. V was cut by 5 bases and J by 2 bases, with 15 bases left in between. This CDR3 contains 15 residues. The CDR3 loop is CASSRNVGKQETQYF. The CDR3 bases are TGTGCCAGCAGCCGAAACGTGGGCAAACAAGAGACCCAGTACTTC.

The chain has TRBV18 and TRBJ1-1, with TRBD1 matching 9 bases. Germline CDR1 is KGHSH and CDR2 is LQKENI. J lost 5 bases, V lost 6 bases, and 7 bases had no gene match. The length of the CDR3 is 14 residues. In nucleotides, the CDR3 is TGTGCCAGCTCCCGTGACAGGGGGGAAACTGAAGCTTTCTTT. Translating it yields CASSRDRGETEAFF.

V and J are TRBV28 and TRBJ2-7; 7 positions agree with TRBD1. CDR1 and CDR2 from the germline V gene are MDHEN and SYDVKM. V dropped 6 bases and J dropped 1; count of bases not matched to a gene: 15. The CDR3 extends over 17 amino acids. The CDR3 here is CASSSRQGVTGSYEQYF. The CDR3 coding sequence is TGTGCCAGCAGCTCCCGACAGGGTGTCACAGGATCCTACGAGCAGTACTTC. The full variable domain, completed using reference TRBV28 and TRBJ2-7, is DVKVTQSSRYLVKRTGEKVFLECVQDMDHENMFWYRQDPGLGLRLIYFSYDVKMKEKGDIPEGYSVSREKKERFSLILESASTNQTSMYLCASSSRQGVTGSYEQYFGPGTRLTVT.

The rearrangement links TRBV10-2 to TRBJ1-1, with 11 bases identical to TRBD1. Trimming removed 6 bases from V and 1 base from J; junction bases left unmatched: 7. Germline-derived CDR1 and CDR2 are WSHSY and SAAADI. This CDR3 has 16 amino acids. In nucleotides, the CDR3 is TGCGCCAGCAGGGAGGACAGGGGGCTAGAGAACACTGAAGCTTTCTTT. It yields the protein CASREDRGLENTEAFF.

The gene calls are TRBV11-2 and TRBJ1-4; TRBD1 is a possible D gene (6 bases). V dropped 5 bases and J dropped 0 bases, with 10 bases sitting between them. This CDR3 is built from 15 residues. Germline V lookup: CDR1 SGHAT, CDR2 FQNNGV. DNA for the CDR3: TGTGCCAGCAGCCCGGCAGGGGCAACTAATGAAAAACTGTTTTTT. It codes for CASSPAGATNEKLFF.

The table lists this clone with a count of one. The V and J genes are TRBV30 and TRBJ1-4, with D unclear. Trimming left V 5 bases short and J 8 bases short, with 18 bases between. This CDR3 has 14 amino acids. Looked up from germline, CDR1 is GTSNPN and CDR2 is SVGIG (reference sequence). As DNA, the CDR3 is TGTGCCTGGGCCCCCCCCGGGGAGGAAGAAAAACTGTTTTTT. Amino acid sequence: CAWAPPGEEEKLFF. Looking up the rest from reference TRBV30 and TRBJ1-4 gives the full variable domain: SQTIHQWPATLVQPVGSPLSLECTVEGTSNPNLYWYRQAAGRGLQLLFYSVGIGQISSEVPQNLSASRPQDRQFILSSKKLLLSDSGFYLCAWAPPGEEEKLFFGSGTQLSVL.

The chain joins TRBV5-1 to TRBJ2-3; 7 bases agree with TRBD2. This CDR3 comprises 14 residues. Germline-derived CDR1 and CDR2 are SGHRS and YFSETQ. With 3 bases clipped from V and 5 bases from J, the junction kept 6 bases outside the gene matches. Written as DNA, the CDR3 is TGCGCCAGCAGCTCTAGCGGACCCAGAGATACGCAGTATTTT. Encoded protein: CASSSSGPRDTQYF.